This T cell receptor beta chain was observed in a study of blood T cell repertoires in COVID-19. Study context: Acute-phase and convalescent COVID-19 samples originated in the United States, Italy and Spain. PBMCs, B-cell-depleted T cells, or T cells provided the cDNA or gDNA that made up the material.

The authors' processing: How many nucleated cells were present was estimated from reference gene primer amplification. Libraries were prepared by immunoSEQ multiplex PCR; TCRdb keeps only in-frame clonotypes and omits some of them. D and trimming were read from the DNA, whereas the V and J calls and clone size are those reported in that table. The sample lists roughly 100,000 clones; about 76% were seen once. This clone showed up just once. CDR3 length: 13 amino acids. Trimming shortened V by 3 bases and J by 4 bases, and 7 bases separated the two germline ends. From germline, CDR1 is SGHKS and CDR2 YYEKEE (reference sequence).

The V gene is TRBV5-5, the J gene TRBJ2-2, with a possible D match to TRBD1 (6 bases). The sample comprised peripheral blood. The clonotype comes from a woman in her 70s with acute or convalescent COVID-19. This chain's CDR3 is CASSSRGTGELFF. CDR3 nucleotide sequence: TGTGCCAGCAGCTCCAGGGGCACCGGGGAGCTGTTTTTT.